These 13 T cell receptor beta chains originate from one sample sequenced in a study of radiation and T cells in renal cell carcinoma. The time point was: baseline pretreatment blood. Treatment here: 15 Gy SBRT to primary tumor, nephrectomy 4 weeks later. Profiling relied on immunoSEQ multiplex PCR, and the TCRdb table lists in-frame clones only, not all of them. The profile shows 87,000 or so clones, 75% to 90% of them singletons. The sequencing used blood, collected from a patient whose treatment included radiotherapy and nephrectomy. The receptors here all came from a man aged 45-65 years with renal cell carcinoma.

This chain uses TRBV2 with TRBJ2-5, with D possibly matching TRBD2 (6 bases). V was shortened by 4 bases and J by 4 bases, with 13 bases between the two germline ends. This CDR3 is 14 amino acids long. CDR1 is SNHLY and CDR2 is FYNNEI in the germline V gene. The CDR3 DNA reads as TGTGCCAGCAGTGCCGGGACTTTAGGAGAGACCCAGTACTTC. Residues: CASSAGTLGETQYF.

The chain has TRBV27 and TRBJ2-3; D is tentatively TRBD1 or TRBD2 (6 bases each). Germline CDR1 and CDR2: MNHEY and SMNVEV (reference sequence). This CDR3 is 15 amino acids long. Trimming removed 3 bases from V and 4 bases from J, with 14 bases in between. The CDR3 sequence: CASSFRGPAADTQYF. DNA for the CDR3: TGTGCCAGCAGTTTCCGGGGGCCCGCCGCAGATACGCAGTATTTT.

The chain combines TRBV19 with TRBJ2-7; D is uncertain. This CDR3 contains 12 residues. V lost 5 bases and J 1 base, leaving 6 bases between the germline ends. From germline, CDR1 is LNHDA and CDR2 SQIVND (reference sequence). CDR3 protein: CASSSASYEQYF. CDR3 nucleotide sequence: TGTGCCAGTAGTTCGGCATCCTACGAGCAGTACTTC.

The chain carries TRBV6-1 and TRBJ2-4; 10 bases align to TRBD1. CDR3 length equals 15 residues. V gave up 2 bases and J gave up 7 bases; unmatched junction bases: 5. Germline CDR1 and CDR2: MNHNS and SASEGT. CDR3 DNA: TGTGCCAGCAGTGAAAGGGACAGGGGTTGGAACATTCAGTACTTC. It translates to CASSERDRGWNIQYF.

The chain carries TRBV6-5 and TRBJ2-2; D may match TRBD1 or TRBD2 (6 bases each). The V gene's germline CDR1 is MNHEY and CDR2 SVGAGI. This CDR3 spans 16 amino acids. With 4 bases removed from V and 5 bases from J, the gap between germline ends came to 17 bases. The CDR3 sequence: CASSSPSQGRTGELFF. The CDR3 DNA is TGTGCCAGCAGTTCCCCAAGCCAGGGGAGGACCGGGGAGCTGTTTTTT.

This clone was observed a few times. This chain uses TRBV28 with TRBJ1-1, with 7 bases lining up with TRBD1. Germline V lookup: CDR1 MDHEN, CDR2 SYDVKM. The junction had 9 bases not matched to a gene; V was cut back by 5 bases and J by 6 bases. This CDR3 is built from 14 residues. The CDR3 protein is CASSRQGEGPEAFF. The CDR3, as DNA: TGTGCCAGCAGTCGACAGGGCGAAGGGCCTGAAGCTTTCTTT.

V usage is TRBV19 and J usage is TRBJ1-4; D unclear. The V end was cut by 7 bases, the J end by 0 bases, with 12 bases between. The CDR3 loop spans 15 amino acids. CDR1 LNHDA and CDR2 SQIVND come from the germline V gene (reference sequence). CDR3 nucleotide sequence: TGTGCCAGTACCGCCATCAGTGCAACTAATGAAAAACTGTTTTTT. As protein: CASTAISATNEKLFF.

V usage is TRBV19 and J usage is TRBJ2-5, with 10 bases matching TRBD1. The CDR3 has 13 amino acids. Unmatched junction bases numbered 10, after V lost 11 bases and J lost 7 bases. Germline V gives CDR1 LNHDA, CDR2 SQIVND (reference sequence). This CDR3 reads CAGKWDRGWTQYF. The CDR3 DNA follows: TGTGCCGGGAAATGGGACAGGGGATGGACCCAGTACTTC.

The rearrangement links TRBV19 to TRBJ2-7, with 13 positions matching TRBD2. Germline V gene data show CDR1 as LNHDA and CDR2 as SQIVND (reference sequence). The ends lost 6 bases at V and 3 bases at J; junction bases unmatched: 5. This CDR3 has 15 residues. The CDR3 DNA reads TGTGCCAGTAGCAGACTAGCGGGGGGTAACTACGAGCAGTACTTC. It is translated as CASSRLAGGNYEQYF.

This CDR3 is CASSLVGHMNTGELFF. DNA of the CDR3: TGTGCCAGCAGCTTAGTGGGACATATGAACACCGGGGAGCTGTTTTTT. The chain recombines TRBV5-5 with TRBJ2-2; a possible D gene is TRBD1 (6 bases). With 2 bases removed from V and 1 base from J, the gap between germline ends came to 12 bases. The CDR3 is 16 amino acids. Germline V gene sequence: CDR1 SGHKS, CDR2 YYEKEE (reference sequence).

This chain links TRBV2 with TRBJ2-7; 8 bases align to TRBD1. Germline V CDR1 and CDR2: SNHLY, FYNNEI. The J segment lost 3 bases and the V segment lost 8 bases, leaving 9 bases of the junction unmatched. This CDR3 comprises 14 residues. CDR3 in amino acids: CASRGGTGLYEQYF. For the CDR3, the DNA is TGTGCCAGCCGAGGGGGGACAGGCCTCTACGAGCAGTACTTC.

The chain joins TRBV30 to TRBJ1-1; no definite D call. V lost 1 base to trimming and J lost 1 base, with 4 bases between them. Germline-derived CDR1 and CDR2 are GTSNPN and SVGIG (reference sequence). This CDR3 has 12 residues. The CDR3 here is CAWSAPNTEAFF. The DNA for the CDR3 is TGTGCCTGGAGTGCCCCGAACACTGAAGCTTTCTTT.

A few counts support this clone. This chain connects TRBV15 to TRBJ2-7, with 11 bases that match TRBD1. The CDR3 has 13 amino acids. Trimming cost V 6 bases and J 4 bases; bases outside gene matches: 2. Germline V CDR1 and CDR2: LNHNV, YYDKDF (reference sequence). The CDR3: CATRDRGQYEQYF. CDR3 DNA: TGTGCCACCAGGGACAGGGGGCAGTACGAGCAGTACTTC.